These 19 T cell receptor beta chains came from one sample sequenced in a study of blood T cells in healthy people across ages. Through a sample-barcoded 5' primer and a J-beta primer mix, a second PCR was run for roughly 6 to 11 cycles. TCRdb re-analysed the 5' RACE reads in MiXCR, keeping a single row per CDR3 protein. The table has 1.2 million to 1.5 million distinct CDR3 sequences, around 42% seen once. Specimen: blood. These receptors were obtained from a woman younger than 35 in good health.

This clonotype turned up a few times. J is TRBJ2-7 and V is TRBV6-5, with a weak D call TRBD2 (6 bases). This CDR3 comprises 16 residues. The germline V and J ends were trimmed by 5 bases and 5 bases, with 22 bases remaining between them. The V gene's germline CDR1 is MNHEY and CDR2 SVGAGI. The CDR3 bases are TGTGCCAGCAGTCCCGGGGACTCCCGGTCTAAGAACGAGCAGTACTTC. Translated, it gives CASSPGDSRSKNEQYF.

This chain links TRBV6-1 with TRBJ2-1; no firm D call. The CDR3 runs 11 residues. V dropped 10 bases and J dropped 7 bases, with 11 bases sitting between them. CDR1 and CDR2 (germline): MNHNS, SASEGT. CDR3 coding DNA: TGTGCCATCAGGAAGACGAATGAGCAGTTCTTC. Translation: CAIRKTNEQFF.

This clonotype was detected only a few times. The V and J genes are TRBV4-1 and TRBJ1-2; D call uncertain. The germline gives CDR1 MGHRA, CDR2 YSYEKL. V lost 4 bases to trimming and J lost 8 bases, with 14 bases between them. The length of the CDR3 is 13 residues. The DNA for the CDR3 is TGCGCCAGCAGCCCCGTGGGATTAGTCGGCTACACCTTC. Its protein product is CASSPVGLVGYTF.

By share, this clonotype counts as medium-sized. This rearrangement joins TRBV10-3 to TRBJ2-3, with TRBD2 matching over 7 bases. J was trimmed by 5 bases and V by 4 bases; bases with no gene match: 3. Germline V lookup: CDR1 ENHRY, CDR2 SYGVKD. The CDR3 loop spans 13 amino acids. The CDR3 loop reads CAISVAGGDTQYF. The CDR3 DNA reads TGTGCCATCAGTGTAGCGGGCGGAGATACGCAGTATTTT.

This chain uses TRBV10-2 with TRBJ1-5, with no clear D. There are 13 residues in the CDR3. V lost 7 bases to trimming and J lost 0 bases, with 7 bases between them. Germline CDR1 WSHSY, CDR2 SAAADI. CDR3 residues: CASNPSSNQPQHF. CDR3 bases: TGCGCCAGCAACCCTAGTAGCAATCAGCCCCAGCATTTT.

The chain is built from TRBV4-1 and TRBJ2-7, with D possibly matching TRBD1 (6 bases). This CDR3 comprises 15 residues. Germline-derived CDR1 and CDR2 are MGHRA and YSYEKL. V lost 0 bases, J lost 7 bases, and 16 bases lay in between. This CDR3 is CASSQDRGTHNEQYF. Here the CDR3 DNA reads TGCGCCAGCAGCCAAGATAGGGGGACACACAATGAGCAGTACTTC.

V usage is TRBV24-1 and J usage is TRBJ2-7; D may be TRBD2 (6 bases). This CDR3 is built from 12 residues. CDR1 is KGHDR and CDR2 is SFDVKD in the germline V gene. Trimming took off 4 bases at V and 10 bases at J, with 13 bases between the two ends. The CDR3 sequence: CATSDPGTSQYF. CDR3 nucleotide sequence: TGTGCCACCAGTGACCCCGGGACTTCACAGTACTTC.

The V and J genes are TRBV12-5 and TRBJ2-1, with 8 positions matching TRBD2. Germline lookup yields CDR1 LGHNT and CDR2 FRNRAP. Trimming cost V 3 bases and J 2 bases; bases outside gene matches: 9. The CDR3 totals 17 residues. For the CDR3, the DNA is TGTGCTAGTGGTTTACCACGTAGCGGGGTGGCCTACAATGAGCAGTTCTTC. This sequence encodes CASGLPRSGVAYNEQFF. Full variable domain (missing parts from reference TRBV12-5 and TRBJ2-1): DARVTQTPRHKVTEMGQEVTMRCQPILGHNTVFWYRQTMMQGLELLAYFRNRAPLDDSGMPKDRFSAEMPDATLATLKIQPSEPRDSAVYFCASGLPRSGVAYNEQFFGPGTRLTVL.

The V gene is TRBV20-1, the J gene TRBJ2-1; D possibly corresponds to TRBD1 (5 bases). The V gene's germline CDR1 is DFQATT and CDR2 SNEGSKA (reference sequence). V dropped 6 bases and J dropped 2 bases, with 14 bases sitting between them. The CDR3 length is 14 residues. CDR3 sequence: CSAPRQRTYNEQFF. CDR3 sequence (DNA): TGCAGTGCACCCAGACAGAGGACCTACAATGAGCAGTTCTTC.

This clonotype was detected only a few times. The chain has TRBV4-1 and TRBJ2-7, with 8 bases fitting TRBD2. The germline gives CDR1 MGHRA, CDR2 YSYEKL. CDR3 length: 16 amino acids. V was pared by 0 bases and J by 7 bases, with 11 bases of the junction left unmatched. This CDR3 reads CASSQDRLANYNEQYF. The DNA for the CDR3 is TGCGCCAGCAGCCAAGATAGACTAGCGAACTACAATGAGCAGTACTTC.

The rearrangement links TRBV3-1 to TRBJ1-2; a weak D match, TRBD1 (6 bases). With 3 bases removed from V and 8 bases from J, the gap between germline ends came to 13 bases. The germline V gene encodes CDR1 LGHDT and CDR2 YNNKEL (reference sequence). The CDR3 loop spans 13 amino acids. CDR3 in DNA: TGTGCCAGCAGCCAGGCTGGAGGGACAGGCTACACCTTC. Translation: CASSQAGGTGYTF. The full variable domain, with the rest looked up from reference TRBV3-1 and TRBJ1-2, is DTAVSQTPKYLVTQMGNDKSIKCEQNLGHDTMYWYKQDSKKFLKIMFSYNNKELIINETVPNRFSPKSPDKAHLNLHINSLELGDSAVYFCASSQAGGTGYTFGSGTRLTVV.

The CDR3 region is CAFLGGQSYEQYF. The CDR3 nucleotides read TGTGCCTTCTTAGGGGGACAGTCCTACGAGCAGTACTTC. V is TRBV30 and J is TRBJ2-7; 7 bases match TRBD1. After removal of 7 bases from V and 1 base from J, the junction contained 7 bases not matched to a gene. The germline CDR1 and CDR2 sequences are GTSNPN and SVGIG (reference sequence). CDR3 size: 13 residues. The full variable domain, with the rest looked up from reference TRBV30 and TRBJ2-7, is SQTIHQWPATLVQPVGSPLSLECTVEGTSNPNLYWYRQAAGRGLQLLFYSVGIGQISSEVPQNLSASRPQDRQFILSSKKLLLSDSGFYLCAFLGGQSYEQYFGPGTRLTVT.

The rearrangement uses TRBV7-2 and TRBJ2-6; D not resolved. Per germline, CDR1 SGHTA and CDR2 FQGNSA. V was clipped by 5 bases and J by 0 bases, with 8 bases between them. The CDR3 length is 15 residues. CDR3 in amino acids: CASSPHVSGANVLTF. As DNA, the CDR3 is TGTGCCAGCAGCCCGCACGTCTCTGGGGCCAACGTCCTGACTTTC.

This chain links TRBV24-1 with TRBJ2-3; D gene ambiguous. V lost 3 bases, J lost 4 bases, and 10 bases lay in between. The CDR3 is 14 amino acids. Germline V lookup: CDR1 KGHDR, CDR2 SFDVKD. CDR3 nucleotide sequence: TGTGCCACCAGTGATCCTTTTGGGGCAGATACGCAGTATTTT. This codes for CATSDPFGADTQYF.

The chain uses TRBV20-1 and TRBJ2-7; 8 bases map to TRBD1. V shed 6 bases and J 7 bases; nucleotides not matched to a gene: 11. The CDR3 consists of 13 residues. Per the germline V gene, CDR1 is DFQATT and CDR2 is SNEGSKA (reference sequence). The CDR3 loop reads CSATGQGSGEQYF. The CDR3 nucleotides read TGCAGTGCCACTGGACAGGGCTCTGGGGAGCAGTACTTC.

This chain links TRBV5-5 with TRBJ1-2; D is uncertain. Trimming cost V 4 bases and J 7 bases, with 14 bases left between them. Looked up from germline, CDR1 is SGHKS and CDR2 is YYEKEE (reference sequence). The CDR3 is 13 residues long. This CDR3 is CASSGWARGGYTF. CDR3 in DNA: TGTGCCAGCAGCGGGTGGGCCCGGGGTGGCTACACCTTC.

This clonotype has at least ten counts. Relative to the germline gene, one junction end is altered; a read error may explain this. The chain links TRBV12-3 or TRBV12-4 to TRBJ1-2; 9 bases agree with TRBD1. This CDR3 is 12 amino acids long. The CDR3 sequence: CASSLGQGGYTF. As DNA, the CDR3 is TGTGCCAGCAGCTTAGGACAGGGGGGCTACACCTTC.

This clonotype was seen only a few times. The chain employs TRBV5-1 and TRBJ2-5; no firm D call. Trimming took 2 bases from V and 11 from J, leaving 16 bases between them. Germline V gene lookup returns CDR1 SGHRS and CDR2 YFSETQ. The CDR3 sequence is 13 residues long. The CDR3 protein is CASSFTQQSEQYF. As DNA, the CDR3 is TGCGCCAGCAGCTTTACCCAGCAATCTGAGCAGTACTTC.

This clonotype was seen a few times. This chain connects TRBV12-3 or TRBV12-4 to TRBJ1-5; D not resolved. The ends were cut back, 5 bases at V and 6 bases at J, with 8 bases in the middle. The CDR3 has 12 residues. CDR3 coding DNA: TGTGCCAGCAGTCGCCCCTCTCAGCCCCAGCATTTT. This encodes CASSRPSQPQHF.